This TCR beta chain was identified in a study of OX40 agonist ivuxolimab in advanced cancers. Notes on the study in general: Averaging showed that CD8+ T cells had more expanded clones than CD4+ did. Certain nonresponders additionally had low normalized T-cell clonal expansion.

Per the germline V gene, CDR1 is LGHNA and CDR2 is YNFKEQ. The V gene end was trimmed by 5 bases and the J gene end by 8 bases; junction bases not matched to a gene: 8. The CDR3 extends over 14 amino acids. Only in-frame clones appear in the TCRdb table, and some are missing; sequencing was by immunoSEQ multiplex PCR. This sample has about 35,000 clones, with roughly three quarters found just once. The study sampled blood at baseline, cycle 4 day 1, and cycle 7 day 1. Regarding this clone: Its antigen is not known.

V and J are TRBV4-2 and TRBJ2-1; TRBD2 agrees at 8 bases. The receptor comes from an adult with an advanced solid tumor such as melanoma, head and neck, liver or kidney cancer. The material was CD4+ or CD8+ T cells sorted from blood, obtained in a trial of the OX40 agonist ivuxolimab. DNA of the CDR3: TGTGCCAGCAGCACCCGGACTAGCTTGGATGAGCAGTTCTTC. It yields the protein CASSTRTSLDEQFF.